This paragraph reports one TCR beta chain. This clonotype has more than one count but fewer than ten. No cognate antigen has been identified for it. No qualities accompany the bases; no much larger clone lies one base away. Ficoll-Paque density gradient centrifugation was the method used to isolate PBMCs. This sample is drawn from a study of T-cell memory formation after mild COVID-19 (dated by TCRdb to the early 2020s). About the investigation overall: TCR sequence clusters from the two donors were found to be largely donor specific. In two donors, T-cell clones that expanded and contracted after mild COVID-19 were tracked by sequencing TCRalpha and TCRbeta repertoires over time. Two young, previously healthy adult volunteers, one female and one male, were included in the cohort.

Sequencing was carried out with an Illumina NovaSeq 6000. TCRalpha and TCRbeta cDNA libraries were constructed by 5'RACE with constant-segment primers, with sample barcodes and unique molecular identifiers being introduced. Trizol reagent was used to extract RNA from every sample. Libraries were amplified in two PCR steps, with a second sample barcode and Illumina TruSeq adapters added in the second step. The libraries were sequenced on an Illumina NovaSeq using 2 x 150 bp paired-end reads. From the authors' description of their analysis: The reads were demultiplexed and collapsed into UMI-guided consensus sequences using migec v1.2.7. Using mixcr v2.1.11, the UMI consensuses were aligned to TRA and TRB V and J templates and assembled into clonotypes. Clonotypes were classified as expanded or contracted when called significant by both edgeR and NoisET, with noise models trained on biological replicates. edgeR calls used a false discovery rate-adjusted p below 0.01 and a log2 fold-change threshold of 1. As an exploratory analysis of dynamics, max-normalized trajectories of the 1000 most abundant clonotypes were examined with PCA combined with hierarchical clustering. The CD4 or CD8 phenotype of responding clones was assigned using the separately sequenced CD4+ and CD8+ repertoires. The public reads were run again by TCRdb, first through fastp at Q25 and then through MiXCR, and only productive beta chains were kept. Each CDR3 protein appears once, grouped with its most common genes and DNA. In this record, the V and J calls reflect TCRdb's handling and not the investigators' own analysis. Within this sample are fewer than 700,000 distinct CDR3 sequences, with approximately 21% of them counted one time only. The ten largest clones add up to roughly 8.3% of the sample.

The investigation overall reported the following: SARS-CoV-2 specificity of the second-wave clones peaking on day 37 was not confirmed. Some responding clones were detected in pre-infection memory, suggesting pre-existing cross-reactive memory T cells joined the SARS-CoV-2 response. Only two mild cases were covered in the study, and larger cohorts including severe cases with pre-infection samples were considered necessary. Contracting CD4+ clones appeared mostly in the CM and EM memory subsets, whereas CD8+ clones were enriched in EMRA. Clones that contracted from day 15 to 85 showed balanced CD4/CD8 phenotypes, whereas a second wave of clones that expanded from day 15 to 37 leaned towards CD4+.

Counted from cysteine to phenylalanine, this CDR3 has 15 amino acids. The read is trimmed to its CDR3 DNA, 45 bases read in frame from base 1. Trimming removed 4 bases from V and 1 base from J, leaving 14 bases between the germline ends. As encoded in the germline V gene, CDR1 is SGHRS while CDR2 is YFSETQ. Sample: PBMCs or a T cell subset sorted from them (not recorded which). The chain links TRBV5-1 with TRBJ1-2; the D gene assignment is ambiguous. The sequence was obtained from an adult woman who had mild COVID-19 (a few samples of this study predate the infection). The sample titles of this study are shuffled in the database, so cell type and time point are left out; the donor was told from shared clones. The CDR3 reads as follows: CASSLSSGLNYGYTF. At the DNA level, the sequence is TGCGCCAGCAGCCTCTCTTCCGGGCTTAACTATGGCTACACCTTC.